The 8 T cell receptor beta chains presented below share a single source sample, sequenced in a study of human T cells and chemical hapten exposure. Indicated time point: pre-sensitization, week 0. Stated treatment: therapeutic diphenylcyclopropenone sensitization with weekly scalp DPC. TCRdb used MiXCR to reprocess the RACE reads, holding one entry per CDR3 protein. The repertoire holds around 180,000 distinct CDR3 sequences, with roughly 30% as singletons. The material sequenced was whole blood, taken in connection with sensitization to the hapten diphenylcyclopropenone (DPC). The source of these receptors is a woman between 25 and 40 years old with alopecia areata. Some clones in this sample may be carry-over from other donors' samples.

There are a few counts of this clonotype. The chain combines TRBV10-3 with TRBJ1-4, with D perhaps matching TRBD1 (5 bases). The V gene lost 6 bases and the J gene lost 5 bases, with 10 bases spanning the gap. The germline gives CDR1 ENHRY, CDR2 SYGVKD. The CDR3 sequence is 13 residues long. CDR3: CAIRTEGNEKLFF. In DNA, the CDR3 is TGTGCCATCAGGACAGAGGGGAATGAAAAACTGTTTTTT.

This clonotype was seen more than once but under ten times. V gene TRBV18 combines with J gene TRBJ1-2, with D maybe TRBD1 (5 bases). This CDR3 spans 14 amino acids. In germline, CDR1 is KGHSH, CDR2 LQKENI. The V end was cut by 0 bases, the J end by 0 bases, with 5 bases between. CDR3 coding DNA: TGTGCCAGCTCACCACCGGGGGCTAACTATGGCTACACCTTC. This codes for CASSPPGANYGYTF.

This clonotype was seen only a few times. The chain combines TRBV5-5 with TRBJ1-2, with D possibly matching TRBD1 (6 bases). V gave up 4 bases and J gave up 6 bases, with 25 bases separating them. Per the germline V gene, CDR1 is SGHKS and CDR2 is YYEKEE (reference sequence). CDR3 size: 17 residues. The DNA of the CDR3 is TGTGCCAGCAGCCCGAGACAGGACCGGGGCGGAACGGATGGCTACACCTTC. It specifies CASSPRQDRGGTDGYTF. Drawing the rest from reference TRBV5-5 and TRBJ1-2, the complete variable domain is DAGVTQSPTHLIKTRGQQVTLRCSPISGHKSVSWYQQVLGQGPQFIFQYYEKEERGRGNFPDRFSARQFPNYSSELNVNALLLGDSALYLCASSPRQDRGGTDGYTFGSGTRLTVV.

This chain links TRBV29-1 with TRBJ1-1; perhaps TRBD1 as D (6 bases). Trimming removed 5 bases from V and 8 bases from J, with 21 bases in between. The length of the CDR3 is 14 residues. The germline V gene has CDR1 SQVTM and CDR2 ANQGSEA. This CDR3 reads CSVCRGGTTIEAFF. In nucleotides, the CDR3 is TGCAGCGTTTGCAGGGGAGGGACCACGATCGAAGCTTTCTTT.

This clonotype was detected only a few times. The chain uses TRBV20-1 and TRBJ2-7, with D possibly matching TRBD2 (6 bases). CDR3 length: 14 amino acids. V shed 5 bases and J shed 4 bases, with 18 bases lying between them. Germline-derived CDR1 and CDR2 are DFQATT and SNEGSKA (reference sequence). CDR3 protein: CSALHTGLLYEQYF. The DNA of the CDR3 is TGCAGTGCTTTACACACGGGACTTTTATACGAGCAGTACTTC.

The chain recombines TRBV3-1 with TRBJ2-5; D gene uncertain. The CDR3 sequence is 12 residues long. Trimming left V 2 bases short and J 3 bases short, with 4 bases between. Per germline, CDR1 LGHDT and CDR2 YNNKEL (reference sequence). CDR3 in DNA: TGTGCCAGCAGCCAACGGGAAGAGACCCAGTACTTC. Translated: CASSQREETQYF.

J is TRBJ1-6 and V is TRBV28; D is perhaps TRBD1 (6 bases). With 2 bases removed from V and 10 bases from J, the gap between germline ends came to 15 bases. This CDR3 spans 15 amino acids. Germline CDR1 MDHEN, CDR2 SYDVKM. CDR3 in amino acids: CASSLRGGYGSPLHF. In DNA form, the CDR3 reads TGTGCCAGCAGTTTAAGGGGGGGATACGGCTCACCCCTCCACTTT. The whole variable domain, remainder taken from reference TRBV28 and TRBJ1-6, is DVKVTQSSRYLVKRTGEKVFLECVQDMDHENMFWYRQDPGLGLRLIYFSYDVKMKEKGDIPEGYSVSREKKERFSLILESASTNQTSMYLCASSLRGGYGSPLHFGNGTRLTVT.

This clonotype was found a few times. The V and J genes are TRBV29-1 and TRBJ2-3; TRBD1 is a possible D gene (6 bases). The CDR3 covers 15 residues. Trimming took off 6 bases at V and 2 bases at J, with 18 bases between the two ends. Germline values: CDR1 SQVTM, CDR2 ANQGSEA. The CDR3 nucleotides are TGCAGCGTGGGAACCTACAGGGAAATCACAGATACGCAGTATTTT. Translating gives CSVGTYREITDTQYF.